The 20 T cell receptor beta chains below were found in one sample sequenced in a study of ipilimumab plus nivolumab after autologous stem cell transplantation. Some clones are missing from TCRdb's copy, which holds only in-frame ones; the method was immunoSEQ multiplex PCR. The data show about 17,000 clones, with roughly 79% seen just once and around 9.6% held by the top ten. Sample: PBMCs, taken in a trial of ipilimumab plus nivolumab as post-transplant consolidation. The receptors were gathered from a male donor with diffuse large B-cell lymphoma.

V usage is TRBV9 and J usage is TRBJ1-3; 7 nucleotides agree with TRBD1. The CDR3 runs 12 residues. Unmatched junction bases numbered 0, after V lost 7 bases and J lost 2 bases. Per the germline V gene, CDR1 is SGDLS and CDR2 is YYNGEE. The CDR3 here is CASGTAGNTIYF. The CDR3 DNA reads TGTGCCAGCGGGACAGCTGGAAACACCATATATTTT. Full variable domain (outside the CDR3, taken from reference TRBV9 and TRBJ1-3): DSGVTQTPKHLITATGQRVTLRCSPRSGDLSVYWYQQSLDQGLQFLIQYYNGEERAKGNILERFSAQQFPDLHSELNLSSLELGDSALYFCASGTAGNTIYFGEGSWLTVV.

The rearrangement uses TRBV15 and TRBJ1-1; D uncertain. V was pared by 5 bases and J by 3 bases, with 16 bases between. The CDR3 contains 15 residues. Germline CDR1 and CDR2: LNHNV and YYDKDF (reference sequence). The CDR3 DNA sequence: TGTGCCACCAGCGGGCCGAGGGCCCGGGACACTGAAGCTTTCTTT. It translates to CATSGPRARDTEAFF.

The chain couples TRBV7-2 to TRBJ2-5, with 13 bases aligning to TRBD2. Germline V gives CDR1 SGHTA, CDR2 FQGNSA. The CDR3 has 16 residues. With V trimmed by 2 bases and J by 2 bases, 2 bases remained unmatched. The CDR3 DNA is TGTGCCAGCAGCTTAAGGGGACTAGCGGGGCAAGAGACCCAGTACTTC. This sequence encodes CASSLRGLAGQETQYF. Supplemented by reference TRBV7-2 and TRBJ2-5, the full variable domain reads GAGVSQSPSNKVTEKGKDVELRCDPISGHTALYWYRQSLGQGLEFLIYFQGNSAPDKSGLPSDRFSAERTGGSVSTLTIQRTQQEDSAVYLCASSLRGLAGQETQYFGPGTRLLVL.

The V gene is TRBV30, the J gene TRBJ1-6; D may be TRBD1 (6 bases). The V end lost 4 bases, the J end lost 9 bases, and 13 bases lay between the germline ends. The CDR3 loop spans 13 amino acids. Germline V gene sequence: CDR1 GTSNPN, CDR2 SVGIG (reference sequence). As DNA, the CDR3 is TGTGCCTGGACCACAGGGTTAGGTTCACCCCTCCACTTT. It encodes CAWTTGLGSPLHF. The variable domain in full, with the rest retrieved from reference TRBV30 and TRBJ1-6, is SQTIHQWPATLVQPVGSPLSLECTVEGTSNPNLYWYRQAAGRGLQLLFYSVGIGQISSEVPQNLSASRPQDRQFILSSKKLLLSDSGFYLCAWTTGLGSPLHFGNGTRLTVT.

This clone was found once. J is TRBJ2-5 and V is TRBV11-2, with unresolved D. Trimming removed 4 bases from V and 0 bases from J, with 9 bases in between. Germline CDR1 reads SGHAT; CDR2 reads FQNNGV. The CDR3 loop spans 14 amino acids. DNA of the CDR3: TGTGCCAGCAGCTCCCCACCGAACCAAGAGACCCAGTACTTC. Translating gives CASSSPPNQETQYF.

The J gene is TRBJ1-2, the V gene TRBV27; 8 positions match TRBD1. This CDR3 spans 12 amino acids. The V and J ends lost 6 bases and 5 bases, in that order; junction bases with no gene match: 2. The germline V gene encodes CDR1 MNHEY and CDR2 SMNVEV (reference sequence). CDR3 in DNA: TGTGCCAGCAGAACAGGGGGGTATGGCTACACCTTC. Translation: CASRTGGYGYTF.

The chain joins TRBV19 to TRBJ1-1, with 9 nucleotides matching TRBD1. The trim removed 4 bases at V and 6 bases at J, leaving 9 bases unmatched. The CDR3 runs 15 residues. The germline CDR1 and CDR2 sequences are LNHDA and SQIVND (reference sequence). Here the CDR3 reads CASSTKQGAGAEAFF. The CDR3 bases are TGTGCCAGTAGTACCAAACAGGGGGCAGGCGCTGAAGCTTTCTTT.

This clone was picked up a small number of times. The V call is TRBV4-3, the J call TRBJ2-7; maybe TRBD2 (5 bases). Germline V gene data show CDR1 as LGHNA and CDR2 as YSLEER. Trimming removed 0 bases at V and 5 bases at J, with 11 bases between. This CDR3 has 14 amino acids. This CDR3 is CASSQEMSGNEQYF. The CDR3 nucleotides are TGCGCCAGCAGCCAAGAAATGTCCGGGAACGAGCAGTACTTC.

This chain connects TRBV7-3 to TRBJ2-3; possibly TRBD2 for D (6 bases). This CDR3 spans 16 amino acids. V lost 1 base and J 0 bases, leaving 11 bases between the germline ends. The germline CDR1 and CDR2 sequences are SGHTA and FQGTGA. CDR3 DNA: TGTGCCAGCAGCTTAATGGGAGGCGCTAGCACAGATACGCAGTATTTT. Protein sequence: CASSLMGGASTDTQYF.

This clone showed up just once. V is TRBV2 and J is TRBJ1-1, with no clear D. The germline CDR1 and CDR2 sequences are SNHLY and FYNNEI. Trimming took off 4 bases at V and 0 bases at J, with 6 bases between the two ends. There are 13 residues in the CDR3. This chain's CDR3 is CASSVQMNTEAFF. CDR3 sequence (DNA): TGTGCCAGCAGTGTACAGATGAACACTGAAGCTTTCTTT.

The gene calls are TRBV7-9 and TRBJ2-2, with unresolved D. The CDR3 sequence is 12 residues long. V shed 5 bases and J shed 7 bases, with 8 bases lying between them. Germline V gene data show CDR1 as SEHNR and CDR2 as FQNEAQ (reference sequence). The CDR3 loop reads CASSPPGGELFF. In DNA form, the CDR3 reads TGTGCCAGCAGCCCGCCCGGCGGGGAGCTGTTTTTT.

V and J are TRBV29-1 and TRBJ2-3; 10 nucleotides agree with TRBD2. Germline CDR1 reads SQVTM; CDR2 reads ANQGSEA. This CDR3 comprises 14 residues. V dropped 3 bases and J dropped 5; count of bases not matched to a gene: 5. CDR3 protein: CSVEKLAGKDTQYF. The CDR3 DNA sequence: TGCAGCGTTGAGAAACTAGCGGGGAAAGATACGCAGTATTTT.

The J gene is TRBJ2-1, the V gene TRBV27; 7 nucleotides align to TRBD2. The CDR3 covers 15 residues. Losses at the gene ends were 7 bases for V and 9 bases for J; bases not matched to a gene: 15. CDR1 MNHEY and CDR2 SMNVEV come from the germline V gene (reference sequence). CDR3 loop: CASKLGGGFSGEQFF. DNA of the CDR3: TGTGCCAGCAAACTGGGCGGGGGATTTTCGGGTGAGCAGTTCTTC.

This clone appeared a single time. This chain joins TRBV18 and TRBJ2-7, with 8 bases matching TRBD1. The CDR3 is 14 residues long. V dropped 6 bases and J dropped 4; count of bases not matched to a gene: 8. CDR1 and CDR2 from the germline V gene are KGHSH and LQKENI. CDR3 DNA: TGTGCCAGCTCGCCCGAGACAGGGGAATACGAGCAGTACTTC. This encodes CASSPETGEYEQYF.

V usage is TRBV28 and J usage is TRBJ2-1; maybe TRBD2 (6 bases). The CDR3 consists of 14 residues. The V gene lost 7 bases and the J gene lost 6 bases, with 16 bases spanning the gap. Germline V lookup: CDR1 MDHEN, CDR2 SYDVKM. CDR3 nucleotide sequence: TGTGCCAGCACGTTCGGGAGCTATACCAATGAGCAGTTCTTC. Translation gives CASTFGSYTNEQFF.

V is TRBV6-1 and J is TRBJ1-1; TRBD1 agrees at 7 bases. The CDR3 runs to 13 residues. V shed 6 bases, J shed 5 bases, and the junction held 6 bases outside the gene matches. Looked up from germline, CDR1 is MNHNS and CDR2 is SASEGT. CDR3 DNA sequence: TGTGCCAGCAGGGAAAACAGGGGAACTGAAGCTTTCTTT. Translating gives CASRENRGTEAFF.

The chain employs TRBV6-9 and TRBJ1-4; 7 bases fit TRBD1. With V trimmed by 3 bases and J by 6 bases, 4 bases remained unmatched. Per the germline V gene, CDR1 is MNHGY and CDR2 is SVAAGI. CDR3 length equals 14 residues. This CDR3 reads CASSYVQGDEKLFF. The CDR3 bases are TGTGCCAGCAGTTACGTTCAGGGGGATGAAAAACTGTTTTTT.

The rearrangement links TRBV19 to TRBJ1-1; D gene unclear. V was shortened by 3 bases and J by 1 base, with 3 bases between the two germline ends. The CDR3 is made up of 12 amino acids. From germline, CDR1 is LNHDA and CDR2 SQIVND (reference sequence). This CDR3 reads CASSIENTEAFF. CDR3 bases: TGTGCCAGTAGTATTGAGAACACTGAAGCTTTCTTT.

The V call is TRBV4-1, the J call TRBJ1-1; the match to TRBD1 covers 7 bases. The CDR3 totals 16 residues. The V segment lost 1 base and the J segment 5 bases; nucleotides outside the gene matches: 10. Germline V gene data show CDR1 as MGHRA and CDR2 as YSYEKL. This CDR3 is CASSQALGQVGTEAFF. CDR3 sequence (DNA): TGCGCCAGCAGCCAAGCCCTTGGACAGGTTGGAACTGAAGCTTTCTTT.

The V gene is TRBV4-2, the J gene TRBJ2-7, with 7 bases that match TRBD2. The trim removed 5 bases at V and 3 bases at J, leaving 7 bases unmatched. The CDR3 sequence is 14 residues long. Germline assignment: CDR1 LGHNA and CDR2 YNFKEQ. CDR3 loop: CASSLGGDFYEQYF. For the CDR3, the DNA is TGTGCCAGCAGCTTGGGAGGGGACTTCTACGAGCAGTACTTC.